This TCR beta chain was identified during a study of T cell repertoires in cytomegalovirus infection. Study summary: Indicated by public TCR beta signatures were CMV infection and matching HLA type.

MiXCR was run by TCRdb on the reads, yielding one entry per CDR3 protein. The repertoire includes a few hundred thousand distinct CDR3 sequences, 40% of them detected once, and 40% to 60% sits in the top ten. Germline lookup yields CDR1 DFQATT and CDR2 SNEGSKA (reference sequence). The CDR3 covers 15 residues. Trimming cost V 6 bases and J 3 bases, with 20 bases left between them. Comment on this clonotype: Its cognate antigen is unknown.

Study observations and caveats: Public TCR beta family frequency separated CMV-and-HLA carriers, including in an independent cohort.

The V and J genes are TRBV20-1 and TRBJ1-2, with D maybe TRBD1 (6 bases). The TCR sequence derives from a human donor in good health (CMV status not recorded). Some clones in this sample may be carry-over from other donors' samples. Sequencing was performed on cultured PBMCs, taken from culture after CMV antigen stimulation. CDR3 in amino acids: CSATDVDSFDYGYTF. CDR3 DNA: TGCAGTGCCACAGACGTGGACAGTTTTGACTATGGCTACACCTTC.